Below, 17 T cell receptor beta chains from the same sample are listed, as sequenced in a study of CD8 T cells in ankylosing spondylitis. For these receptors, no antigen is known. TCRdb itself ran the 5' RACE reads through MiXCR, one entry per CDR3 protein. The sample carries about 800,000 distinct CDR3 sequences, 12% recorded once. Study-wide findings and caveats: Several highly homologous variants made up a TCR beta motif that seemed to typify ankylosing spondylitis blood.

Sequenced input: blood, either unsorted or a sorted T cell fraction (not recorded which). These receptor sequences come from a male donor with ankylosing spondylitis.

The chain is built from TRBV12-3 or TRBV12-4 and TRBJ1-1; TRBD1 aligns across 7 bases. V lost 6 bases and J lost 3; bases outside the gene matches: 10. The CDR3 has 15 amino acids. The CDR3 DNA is TGTGCCAGCAGCCGGGACAGCGAACTATACACTGAAGCTTTCTTT. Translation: CASSRDSELYTEAFF.

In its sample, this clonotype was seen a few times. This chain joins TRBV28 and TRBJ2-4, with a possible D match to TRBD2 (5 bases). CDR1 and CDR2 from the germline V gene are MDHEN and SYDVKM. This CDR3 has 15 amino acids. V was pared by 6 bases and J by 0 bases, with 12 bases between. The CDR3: CASRVSGRAKNIQYF. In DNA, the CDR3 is TGTGCCAGCAGGGTGAGCGGTAGAGCCAAAAACATTCAGTACTTC.

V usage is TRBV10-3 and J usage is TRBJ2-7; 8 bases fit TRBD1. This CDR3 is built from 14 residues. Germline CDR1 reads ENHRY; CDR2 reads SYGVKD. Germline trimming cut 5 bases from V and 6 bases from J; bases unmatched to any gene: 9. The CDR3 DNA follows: TGTGCCATCAGTCCCGGGACAGGTACAACCGAGCAGTACTTC. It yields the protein CAISPGTGTTEQYF.

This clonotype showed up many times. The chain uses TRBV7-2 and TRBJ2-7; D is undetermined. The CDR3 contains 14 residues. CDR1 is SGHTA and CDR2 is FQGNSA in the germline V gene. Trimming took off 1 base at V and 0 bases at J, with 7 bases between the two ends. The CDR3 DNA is TGTGCCAGCAGCTTAGTCCACAGCTCCTACGAGCAGTACTTC. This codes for CASSLVHSSYEQYF.

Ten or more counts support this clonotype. The CDR3 DNA follows: TGCAGCGTCGACAGAGTACGCAATGAGCAGTTCTTC. This codes for CSVDRVRNEQFF. This sequence joins TRBV29-1 and TRBJ2-1, with D possibly TRBD1 on 5 matching bases. The germline CDR1 and CDR2 sequences are SQVTM and ANQGSEA. The CDR3 has 12 residues. V lost 6 bases and J lost 6, with 12 bases in between.

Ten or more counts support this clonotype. This CDR3 reads CASSSWTRLSNQPQHF. The DNA of the CDR3 is TGTGCCAGCAGCTCATGGACCCGCCTTAGCAATCAGCCCCAGCATTTT. J is TRBJ1-5 and V is TRBV7-8; D call uncertain. Trimming pared 4 bases from V and 0 bases from J, leaving 13 bases between. Germline CDR1 and CDR2: SGHVS and FQNEAQ. The CDR3 extends over 16 amino acids.

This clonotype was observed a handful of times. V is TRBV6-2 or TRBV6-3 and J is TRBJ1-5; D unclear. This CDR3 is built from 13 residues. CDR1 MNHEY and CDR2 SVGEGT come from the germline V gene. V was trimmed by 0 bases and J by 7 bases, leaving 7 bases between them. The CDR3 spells CASSYSRTQPQHF. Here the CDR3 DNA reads TGTGCCAGCAGTTACTCAAGGACCCAGCCCCAGCATTTT.

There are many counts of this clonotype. This CDR3 reads CASSLDAGNQPQHF. The CDR3 DNA reads as TGTGCCAGCAGCCTGGACGCCGGCAATCAGCCCCAGCATTTT. V and J are TRBV12-3 or TRBV12-4 and TRBJ1-5; D gene ambiguous. The CDR3 spans 14 residues. Trimming stripped 6 bases from V and 2 bases from J, with 11 bases between.

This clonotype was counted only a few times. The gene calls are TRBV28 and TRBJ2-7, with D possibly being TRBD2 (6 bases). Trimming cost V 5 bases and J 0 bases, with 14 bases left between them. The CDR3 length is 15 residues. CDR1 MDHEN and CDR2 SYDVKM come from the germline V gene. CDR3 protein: CASSRPSSDSYEQYF. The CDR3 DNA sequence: TGTGCCAGCAGTCGGCCATCTAGCGACTCCTACGAGCAGTACTTC. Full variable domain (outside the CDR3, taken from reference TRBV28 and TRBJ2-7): DVKVTQSSRYLVKRTGEKVFLECVQDMDHENMFWYRQDPGLGLRLIYFSYDVKMKEKGDIPEGYSVSREKKERFSLILESASTNQTSMYLCASSRPSSDSYEQYFGPGTRLTVT.

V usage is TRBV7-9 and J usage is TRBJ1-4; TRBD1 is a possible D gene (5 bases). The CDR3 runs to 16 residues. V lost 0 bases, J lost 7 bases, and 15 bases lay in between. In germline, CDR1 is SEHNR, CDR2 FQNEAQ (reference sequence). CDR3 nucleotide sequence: TGTGCCAGCAGCTTAGCGCATCAGGGCCAGGTTGAAAAACTGTTTTTT. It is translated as CASSLAHQGQVEKLFF.

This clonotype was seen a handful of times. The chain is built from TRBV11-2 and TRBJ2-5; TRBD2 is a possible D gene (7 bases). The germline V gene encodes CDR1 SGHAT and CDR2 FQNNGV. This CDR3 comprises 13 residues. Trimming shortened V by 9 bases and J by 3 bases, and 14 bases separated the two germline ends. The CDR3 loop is CASGRGAEETQYF. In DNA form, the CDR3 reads TGTGCCAGTGGCCGGGGGGCGGAAGAGACCCAGTACTTC. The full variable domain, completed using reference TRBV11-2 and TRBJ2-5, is EAGVAQSPRYKIIEKRQSVAFWCNPISGHATLYWYQQILGQGPKLLIQFQNNGVVDDSQLPKDRFSAERLKGVDSTLKIQPAKLEDSAVYLCASGRGAEETQYFGPGTRLLVL.

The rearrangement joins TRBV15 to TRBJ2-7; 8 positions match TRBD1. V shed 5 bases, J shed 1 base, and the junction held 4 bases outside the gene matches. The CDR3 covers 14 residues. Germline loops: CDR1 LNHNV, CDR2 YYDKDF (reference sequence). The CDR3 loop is CATSADRESYEQYF. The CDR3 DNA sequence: TGTGCCACCAGCGCGGACAGGGAGTCCTACGAGCAGTACTTC.

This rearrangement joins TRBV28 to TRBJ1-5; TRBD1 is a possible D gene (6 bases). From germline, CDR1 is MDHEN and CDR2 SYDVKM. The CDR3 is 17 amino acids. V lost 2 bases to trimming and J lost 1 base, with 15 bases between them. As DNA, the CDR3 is TGTGCCAGCAGTTTAACCCTGGGAGGGGGAAGCAATCAGCCCCAGCATTTT. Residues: CASSLTLGGGSNQPQHF.

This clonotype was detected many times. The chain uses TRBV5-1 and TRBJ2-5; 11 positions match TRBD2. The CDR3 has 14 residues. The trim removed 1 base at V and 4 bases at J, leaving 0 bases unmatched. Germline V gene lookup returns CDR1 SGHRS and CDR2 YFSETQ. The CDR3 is CASSLTSGRETQYF. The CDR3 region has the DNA TGCGCCAGCAGCTTGACTAGCGGGAGAGAGACCCAGTACTTC.

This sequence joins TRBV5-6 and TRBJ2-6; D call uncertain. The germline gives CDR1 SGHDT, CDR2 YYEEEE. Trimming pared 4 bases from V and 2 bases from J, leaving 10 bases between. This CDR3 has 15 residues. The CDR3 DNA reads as TGTGCCAGCAGCCCGCGGTGGGCTGGGGCCAACGTCCTGACTTTC. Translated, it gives CASSPRWAGANVLTF.

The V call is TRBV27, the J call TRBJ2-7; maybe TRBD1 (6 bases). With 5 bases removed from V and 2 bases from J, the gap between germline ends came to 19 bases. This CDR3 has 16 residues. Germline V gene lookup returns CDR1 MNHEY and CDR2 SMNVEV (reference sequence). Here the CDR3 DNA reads TGTGCCAGCAGTCCCCAGCACAGGGCCCCTCCCTACGAGCAGTACTTC. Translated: CASSPQHRAPPYEQYF.

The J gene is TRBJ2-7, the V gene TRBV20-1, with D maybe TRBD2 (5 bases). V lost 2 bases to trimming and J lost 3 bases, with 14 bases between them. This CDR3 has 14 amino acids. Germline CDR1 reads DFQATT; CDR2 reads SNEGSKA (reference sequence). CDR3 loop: CSARSRTRHYEQYF. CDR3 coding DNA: TGCAGTGCTAGATCGAGGACTCGGCACTACGAGCAGTACTTC.